The 5 T cell receptor beta chains in this list originate from one sample, sequenced in a study of blood T cell repertoires in COVID-19. The method was immunoSEQ multiplex PCR; TCRdb's version includes in-frame clones alone and lacks a portion of them. The table includes roughly 100,000 clones, almost 95% detected once. Sequencing used peripheral blood. These receptors came from a man aged 45-60 years with active COVID-19.

The chain links TRBV24-1 to TRBJ2-2; TRBD2 matches at 7 bases. The CDR3 is 13 residues long. J gave up 6 bases and V 9 bases, and 6 bases lay outside the gene matches. Per germline, CDR1 KGHDR and CDR2 SFDVKD. CDR3 nucleotide sequence: TGTGCCACCCAGGAACGGGGGGCCGGGGAGCTGTTTTTT. Translated, it gives CATQERGAGELFF.

This clone was seen only a few times. The chain employs TRBV5-4 and TRBJ2-7; TRBD2 agrees at 7 bases. V trimming: 4 bases; J trimming: 6 bases; junction bases outside the gene matches: 13. The CDR3 length is 15 residues. Germline CDR1 is SGHNT and CDR2 is YYREEE (reference sequence). CDR3 nucleotide sequence: TGTGCCAGCAGCCGTGACGGACTAGGACCGTCCGAGCAGTACTTC. Translation: CASSRDGLGPSEQYF. Complete variable domain (other parts from reference TRBV5-4 and TRBJ2-7): ETGVTQSPTHLIKTRGQQVTLRCSSQSGHNTVSWYQQALGQGPQFIFQYYREEENGRGNFPPRFSGLQFPNYSSELNVNALELDDSALYLCASSRDGLGPSEQYFGPGTRLTVT.

The chain is built from TRBV5-1 and TRBJ2-4, with 10 bases lining up with TRBD2. CDR3 length: 19 amino acids. Per the germline V gene, CDR1 is SGHRS and CDR2 is YFSETQ. V lost 0 bases to trimming and J lost 1 base; unmatched junction nucleotides: 10. The CDR3: CASSLEPSGSGVAKNIQYF. DNA of the CDR3: TGCGCCAGCAGCTTGGAACCTAGCGGGAGTGGGGTTGCCAAAAACATTCAGTACTTC.

The genes are TRBV5-4 and TRBJ2-7, with a possible D match to TRBD2 (5 bases). Germline lookup yields CDR1 SGHNT and CDR2 YYREEE (reference sequence). The germline V and J ends were trimmed by 6 bases and 6 bases, with 19 bases remaining between them. This CDR3 region has 14 residues. CDR3 sequence (DNA): TGTGCCAGCACCCTGTGGGAGCAGAGTGGCGAGCAGTACTTC. Its translation is CASTLWEQSGEQYF. Combining the CDR3 with reference TRBV5-4 and TRBJ2-7 gives the whole variable domain ETGVTQSPTHLIKTRGQQVTLRCSSQSGHNTVSWYQQALGQGPQFIFQYYREEENGRGNFPPRFSGLQFPNYSSELNVNALELDDSALYLCASTLWEQSGEQYFGPGTRLTVT.

The CDR3 loop reads CASSFQGRNEQFF. CDR3 DNA sequence: TGTGCCAGCAGCTTCCAGGGGAGAAATGAGCAGTTCTTC. The V call is TRBV7-3, the J call TRBJ2-1; a weak D match, TRBD1 (6 bases). Trimming stripped 3 bases from V and 7 bases from J, with 10 bases between. Per germline, CDR1 SGHTA and CDR2 FQGTGA. This CDR3 has 13 residues.